A selection of T cell receptor beta chains follows, all from one sample in a study of T cell repertoires in cytomegalovirus infection. From the reads, TCRdb called clonotypes with MiXCR, one entry per CDR3 protein. The profile shows around 430,000 distinct CDR3 sequences, about 42% of them singletons. Their recognized antigens are unknown. The material was cultured PBMCs, obtained from culture after CMV antigen stimulation. These receptors were collected from a human donor in good health (CMV status not recorded). Some clones in this sample may be carry-over from other donors' samples. CDR3s include the opening cysteine and the closing phenylalanine or tryptophan. Each record gives: J gene, V gene, D gene, clone size, CDR3 protein, CDR3 DNA. A D gene is named only where the DNA matches it firmly. Only some rows state a clone size, as once, few, many or a class for expanded clones.

TRBJ1-5 TRBV18 . few CASSPGGDQGNQPQHF TGTGCCAGCTCACCAGGGGGGGACCAAGGCAATCAGCCCCAGCATTTT
TRBJ1-1 TRBV7-9 . few CASSPSGRTGAFF TGTGCCAGCAGCCCTTCGGGGAGAACAGGAGCTTTCTTT
TRBJ1-6 TRBV2 TRBD1 once CASGQDNSPLHF TGTGCCAGCGGACAGGATAATTCACCCCTCCACTTT
TRBJ2-2 TRBV25-1 TRBD2 . CASSAYLAAGGTGELFF TGTGCCAGCAGTGCCTACCTGGCGGCGGGGGGAACCGGGGAGCTGTTTTTT
TRBJ2-7 TRBV6-6 TRBD1 . CASSYSPGQAVEQYF TGTGCCAGCAGTTACTCACCGGGACAGGCAGTCGAGCAGTACTTC
TRBJ2-3 TRBV4-3 . few CASSQDLVSADTQYF TGCGCCAGCAGCCAAGATCTAGTTTCTGCAGATACGCAGTATTTT
TRBJ2-7 TRBV10-3 . . CAISEGQLPYEQYF TGTGCCATCAGTGAGGGACAGCTCCCCTACGAGCAGTACTTC
TRBJ2-1 TRBV7-7 . . CANPGAEGAGEQFF TGTGCCAACCCAGGGGCCGAAGGAGCCGGTGAGCAGTTCTTC
TRBJ1-2 TRBV2 . . CASQGRWPLYGYTF TGTGCCAGCCAAGGCCGATGGCCTCTCTATGGCTACACCTTC
TRBJ2-3 TRBV12-3/TRBV12-4 . . CASSFPVNTQYF TGTGCCAGCAGTTTCCCCGTGAATACGCAGTATTTT
TRBJ1-1 TRBV7-6 TRBD1 . CASSLSGTDTEAFF TGTGCCAGCAGCTTATCAGGGACAGACACTGAAGCTTTCTTT
TRBJ1-2 TRBV4-1 . . CASSTALGPRYGYTF TGTGCCAGCAGTACCGCCTTAGGCCCTAGGTATGGCTACACCTTC
TRBJ2-7 TRBV4-3 TRBD1 . CASSQATGFTYEQYF TGCGCCAGCAGCCAAGCGACAGGGTTCACCTACGAGCAGTACTTC
TRBJ2-7 TRBV7-9 TRBD1 few CASSLRDRDYEQYF TGTGCCAGCAGCTTACGCGACAGGGACTACGAGCAGTACTTC
TRBJ1-1 TRBV7-9 . . CASSLSPGSWSEAFF TGTGCCAGCAGCTTGTCGCCAGGGAGTTGGTCTGAAGCTTTCTTT
TRBJ2-5 TRBV7-2 . . CASSLANRQETQYF TGTGCCAGCAGCTTAGCGAACAGGCAAGAGACCCAGTACTTC
TRBJ2-7 TRBV20-1 . . CSARDQEGPISYEQYF TGCAGTGCTAGAGATCAAGAGGGTCCCATCTCCTACGAGCAGTACTTC
TRBJ2-2 TRBV6-2/TRBV6-3 . . CASTRGGTGELFF TGTGCCAGCACCAGAGGGGGGACCGGGGAGCTGTTTTTT
TRBJ1-2 TRBV5-4 . few CASGLTAGGNYGYTF TGTGCCAGCGGGCTGACCGCGGGGGGGAACTATGGCTACACCTTC
TRBJ2-3 TRBV4-2 . . CASSQEGSTQYF TGTGCCAGCAGCCAAGAGGGAAGCACGCAGTATTTT
TRBJ2-1 TRBV2 TRBD2 once CASGGAKNEQFF TGTGCTAGCGGGGGGGCGAAGAATGAGCAGTTCTTC
TRBJ2-5 TRBV18 . . CASSPGNQETQYF TGTGCCAGCTCACCAGGGAATCAAGAGACCCAGTACTTC
TRBJ2-1 TRBV2 TRBD2 few CASSPLAGVGQFF TGTGCCAGCAGTCCCTTAGCGGGAGTGGGGCAGTTCTTC
TRBJ2-7 TRBV7-8 . few CASSLDWGLWEQYF TGTGCCAGCAGCCTCGATTGGGGGTTGTGGGAGCAGTACTTC
TRBJ2-3 TRBV20-1 TRBD2 . CSARDRLAGGPFGQYF TGCAGTGCTAGAGATCGACTAGCGGGAGGGCCTTTTGGGCAGTATTTT
TRBJ1-1 TRBV19 . . CASSTPGYHGTFTEAFF TGTGCCAGTAGTACTCCAGGGTATCATGGAACTTTCACTGAAGCTTTCTTT
TRBJ1-5 TRBV12-3/TRBV12-4 . few CASSPRGGWQPQHF TGTGCCAGCAGTCCTCGGGGGGGCTGGCAGCCCCAGCATTTT
TRBJ2-1 TRBV7-2 TRBD2 few CASSLARGDEQFF TGTGCCAGCAGCTTAGCGCGGGGGGATGAGCAGTTCTTC
TRBJ2-1 TRBV7-2 TRBD2 many CASRSSGGTYNEQFF TGTGCCAGCAGGTCTAGCGGGGGAACCTACAATGAGCAGTTCTTC
TRBJ1-1 TRBV7-3 . . CASSPYLYMNTEAFF TGTGCCAGCAGCCCCTATCTGTACATGAACACTGAAGCTTTCTTT
TRBJ1-1 TRBV20-1 . . CSARVAGQGGNTEAFF TGCAGTGCTAGAGTTGCGGGGCAGGGAGGGAACACTGAAGCTTTCTTT
TRBJ1-1 TRBV4-3 . . CASSQDRGLGTEAFF TGCGCCAGCAGCCAAGATCGGGGGCTGGGGACTGAAGCTTTCTTT
TRBJ2-1 TRBV4-2 . . CASSHSGQYNEQFF TGTGCCAGCAGCCATTCGGGACAATACAATGAGCAGTTCTTC
TRBJ2-1 TRBV12-3/TRBV12-4 . . CASTAWGEQFF TGTGCCAGCACCGCTTGGGGTGAGCAGTTCTTC
TRBJ2-5 TRBV6-1 TRBD1 few CASSAWTGALQETQYF TGTGCCAGCAGTGCATGGACAGGGGCCCTCCAAGAGACCCAGTACTTC
TRBJ2-1 TRBV7-2 . many CASSLINNEQFF TGTGCCAGCAGTCTGATTAACAATGAGCAGTTCTTC
TRBJ2-7 TRBV7-2 TRBD2 . CASSRTTSGGLLTYEQYF TGTGCCAGCAGCCGAACCACTAGCGGGGGGCTCCTAACCTACGAGCAGTACTTC
TRBJ2-3 TRBV2 . . CASRKDGQSTDTQYF TGTGCCAGCAGAAAGGATGGACAGAGCACAGATACGCAGTATTTT
TRBJ2-7 TRBV7-2 . . CASSFRPSPYEQYF TGTGCCAGCAGCTTCCGTCCGTCCCCCTACGAGCAGTACTTC
TRBJ2-2 TRBV29-1 . . CSVHTRKGTGELFF TGCAGCGTTCACACTCGGAAGGGCACCGGGGAGCTGTTTTTT
TRBJ2-3 TRBV12-5 . . CASGLVVRAGADTQYF TGTGCTAGTGGTTTGGTAGTCAGAGCGGGCGCAGATACGCAGTATTTT
TRBJ1-4 TRBV27 . few CASSPRIPEKLFF TGTGCCAGCAGTCCTCGGATACCGGAAAAACTGTTTTTT
TRBJ2-7 TRBV7-6 TRBD1 . CASSLEPTGAPYEQYF TGTGCCAGCAGCTTAGAACCAACAGGGGCCCCCTACGAGCAGTACTTC